This T cell receptor (beta chain) derives from a study of T cell repertoires in aging, cancer and after chemotherapy. About the study: Over several months to years, re-sampled healthy donor repertoires clearly shared clones. Findings and limits, study-wide: Untreated cancer patients had significantly lower blood TCR diversity than age-matched healthy donors. Healthy donors lost TCR diversity with age mainly through richness, cancer patients through richness and evenness.

TCR beta rearrangements were amplified from peripheral blood genomic DNA. Rearranged V-D-J TRB sequences were amplified with a mixed TRB-A/B primer pool. TCRdb reanalysed the multiplex PCR reads using MiXCR and keeps one entry per CDR3 protein. This table holds some 10,000 distinct CDR3 sequences, 30% to 40% found once. Germline CDR1 MNHNS, CDR2 SASEGT. This CDR3 spans 14 amino acids. V lost 2 bases, J lost 0 bases, and 8 bases lay in between. This clonotype showed up just a few times. What it binds is unknown. The sequence was obtained from a human donor in good health. The V and J genes are TRBV6-1 and TRBJ2-7, with D hard to call. Sequenced sample: blood. The CDR3 nucleotides are TGTGCCAGCAGTGAAAGGTGGGTCTCCTACGAGCAGTACTTC. Protein: CASSERWVSYEQYF.